The clone carrying this TCR beta chain came up many times. No antigen is known for it. The donors were in the roughly 130-subject validation cohort, distinct from the approximately 670-subject first cohort. The sample is drawn from a study of cytomegalovirus exposure and HLA in healthy donors. Sequencing used immunoSEQ multiplex PCR; TCRdb keeps in-frame clones, though not all of them. The sample contains hundreds of thousands of clones, approximately 83% of which appear only once. The study, taken as a whole, reports: The finding came from a later analysis; first-cohort TCR clusters tended to co-occur in the approximately 120 validation repertoires. The study designated some 180 TCR beta chains cytomegalovirus-associated.

The germline gives CDR1 MNHNS, CDR2 SASEGT. Between the trimmed V and J ends, which lost 7 bases and 2 bases, there was a span of 15 bases. There are 14 residues in the CDR3. Material for sequencing was PBMCs. The receptor comes from a woman in her 30s in good health and CMV-seropositive. The rearrangement joins TRBV6-1 to TRBJ2-7, with D possibly matching TRBD2 (7 bases). Here the CDR3 DNA reads TGTGCCAGCACCAGAGGGGGGGTAACCTACGAGCAGTACTTC. Its translation: CASTRGGVTYEQYF.